This section outlines one T cell receptor beta chain sequence together with its context. Its target is not known. The data were obtained in a study of cytomegalovirus exposure and HLA in healthy donors. Germline-derived CDR1 and CDR2 are SGHRS and YFSETQ. The CDR3 covers 16 residues. V gave up 1 base and J gave up 9 bases; unmatched junction bases: 13. Study-level findings and limits: Most TCR sequences proved rare, with some public TCRs found in many donors. There were reportedly fewer N-insertions in an Asian-associated ancestry cluster than the roughly 700-donor mean, in a later analysis. According to a later analysis, most TCR beta chains associated with CMV appeared HLA-restricted. In a later analysis, HLA-associated TCR beta chains were more clonally expanded than equally common others.

Use of 60 Vbeta and 13 Jbeta primers characterized the PCR. Only in-frame clones appear in the TCRdb table, and some are missing; sequencing was by immunoSEQ multiplex PCR. The sample carries fewer than 200,000 clones, approximately 86% recorded once. Sequencing was performed on PBMCs. This receptor was obtained from a male donor in good health and CMV-seronegative. The J gene is TRBJ2-1, the V gene TRBV5-1; TRBD2 matches at 7 bases. CDR3 in DNA: TGCGCCAGCAGCTTGAATCCTCAACGGGGGGATGGTGAGCAGTTCTTC. Translation gives CASSLNPQRGDGEQFF. Together with reference TRBV5-1 and TRBJ2-1, the CDR3 gives the full variable domain: KAGVTQTPRYLIKTRGQQVTLSCSPISGHRSVSWYQQTPGQGLQFLFEYFSETQRNKGNFPGRFSGRQFSNSRSEMNVSTLELGDSALYLCASSLNPQRGDGEQFFGPGTRLTVL.